This T cell receptor (beta chain) appears in the sequencing data of a study of CD8 T cells in ankylosing spondylitis. General study findings and limits: The clones that were linked to disease were reported to be significantly enriched in matched synovial fluid samples from ankylosing spondylitis patients. Roughly eight highly homologous variants made up a TCR beta motif that seemed to typify ankylosing spondylitis blood.

Using its own MiXCR run on the 5' RACE reads, TCRdb lists one record per CDR3 protein. The sample carries 200,000 to 300,000 distinct CDR3 sequences, approximately 24% recorded once. Per the germline V gene, CDR1 is DFQATT and CDR2 is SNEGSKA (reference sequence). The trim removed 1 base at V and 1 base at J, leaving 10 bases unmatched. The CDR3 has 17 amino acids. This clonotype was seen many times. Its antigen is unknown. The receptor was derived from a male donor with ankylosing spondylitis or in good health (not recorded which). The sequenced material came from blood, either unsorted or a sorted T cell fraction (not recorded which). The chain joins TRBV20-1 to TRBJ2-1, with TRBD1 matching 7 bases. The chain's CDR3 is CSARVTGDRVSYNEQFF. The CDR3 region has the DNA TGCAGTGCTAGAGTGACCGGAGACAGGGTTTCCTACAATGAGCAGTTCTTC.